This T cell receptor (beta chain) emerged from a study of blood T cell repertoires in COVID-19. Study-wide background: Donors in the United States, Italy and Spain gave samples during acute or convalescent COVID-19.

The CDR3 totals 13 residues. With 10 bases clipped from V and 5 bases from J, the junction kept 8 bases outside the gene matches. CDR1 and CDR2 from the germline V gene are MNHEY and SVGAGI. As originally analysed: Quantification of nucleated cells was approximated via reference gene primer amplification. The protocol was immunoSEQ multiplex PCR, while the TCRdb copy is restricted to in-frame clones and leaves out a portion. V and J calls and clone size follow that table, whereas D and trimming were derived from the DNA. The table includes roughly 380,000 clones, approximately 77% detected once. The chain uses TRBV6-5 and TRBJ1-2, with TRBD1 matching over 9 bases. This sequence originates from a human donor with acute or convalescent COVID-19. The donor label of this sample is uncertain. The sequencing input was peripheral blood. The CDR3 is CATHRGQRYGYTF. In DNA form, the CDR3 reads TGTGCCACCCACAGGGGGCAGAGGTATGGCTACACCTTC.